Sequencing of this T cell receptor (beta chain) was carried out in a study of T cell repertoires in cytomegalovirus infection. Overall study: Evidence of both CMV infection and a matching HLA type came from public TCR beta signatures.

Regarding the study as a whole: HLA-C-restricted CMV-specific TCR beta clonotypes prevailed in the ex vivo response. Carriers of CMV plus the relevant HLA were identified by cumulative public TCR beta family frequency.

TCRdb re-called the reads with MiXCR, one entry per CDR3 protein. The table shows fewer than 200,000 distinct CDR3 sequences, with roughly 9% occurring only once. In regard to this clonotype: Its antigen is undetermined.

Germline V gene lookup returns CDR1 SGHRS and CDR2 YFSETQ. V was cut by 1 base and J by 2 bases, with 18 bases left in between. The CDR3 runs to 17 residues. The rearrangement links TRBV5-1 to TRBJ2-5; either TRBD1 or TRBD2 may supply D (5 bases each). This sequence was found in a human donor in good health (CMV status not recorded). Some clones in this sample may be carry-over from other donors' samples. Sequenced input: PBMCs. Written as DNA, the CDR3 is TGCGCCAGCAGCTTGTTGGCCGGGGCGGACAAACAAGAGACCCAGTACTTC. Amino acids: CASSLLAGADKQETQYF.